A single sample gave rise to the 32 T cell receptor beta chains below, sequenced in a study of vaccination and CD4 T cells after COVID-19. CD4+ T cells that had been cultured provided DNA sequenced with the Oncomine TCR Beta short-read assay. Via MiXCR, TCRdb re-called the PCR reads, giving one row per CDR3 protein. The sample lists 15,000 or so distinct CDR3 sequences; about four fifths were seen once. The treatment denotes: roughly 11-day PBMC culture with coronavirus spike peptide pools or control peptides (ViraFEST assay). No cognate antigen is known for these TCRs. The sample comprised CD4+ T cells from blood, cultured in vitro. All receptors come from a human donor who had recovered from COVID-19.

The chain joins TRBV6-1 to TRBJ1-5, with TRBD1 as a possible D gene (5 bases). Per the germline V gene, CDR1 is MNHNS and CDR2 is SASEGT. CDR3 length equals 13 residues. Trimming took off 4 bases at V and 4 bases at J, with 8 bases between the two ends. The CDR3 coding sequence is TGTGCCAGCAGTGTACAGGCGAATCAGCCCCAGCATTTT. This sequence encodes CASSVQANQPQHF.

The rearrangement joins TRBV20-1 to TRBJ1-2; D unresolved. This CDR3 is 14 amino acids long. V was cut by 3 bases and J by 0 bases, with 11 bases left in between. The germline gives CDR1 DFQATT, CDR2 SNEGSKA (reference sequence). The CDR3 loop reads CSARWQQTNYGYTF. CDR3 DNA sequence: TGCAGTGCTAGGTGGCAGCAAACTAACTATGGCTACACCTTC.

CDR3 DNA: TGCAGTGCTAGGAAGGGGGACGGCTACACCTTC. This codes for CSARKGDGYTF. The chain is built from TRBV20-1 and TRBJ1-2; D is possibly TRBD1 (6 bases). The ends were cut back, 3 bases at V and 8 bases at J, with 10 bases in the middle. Germline V gene lookup returns CDR1 DFQATT and CDR2 SNEGSKA (reference sequence). The CDR3 spans 11 residues.

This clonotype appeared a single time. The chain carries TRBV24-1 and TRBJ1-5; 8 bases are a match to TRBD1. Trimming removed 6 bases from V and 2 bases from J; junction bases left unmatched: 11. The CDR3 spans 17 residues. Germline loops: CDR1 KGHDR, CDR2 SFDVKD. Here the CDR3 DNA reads TGTGCCACCAGTTCCGGACAGGGAGGGTATCGCAATCAGCCCCAGCATTTT. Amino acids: CATSSGQGGYRNQPQHF.

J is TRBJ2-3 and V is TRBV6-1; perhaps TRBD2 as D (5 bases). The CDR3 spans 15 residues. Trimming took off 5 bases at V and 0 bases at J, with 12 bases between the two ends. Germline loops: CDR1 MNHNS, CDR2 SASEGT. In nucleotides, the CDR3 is TGTGCCAGCAGTACCGGGATGGGAAGCACAGATACGCAGTATTTT. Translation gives CASSTGMGSTDTQYF.

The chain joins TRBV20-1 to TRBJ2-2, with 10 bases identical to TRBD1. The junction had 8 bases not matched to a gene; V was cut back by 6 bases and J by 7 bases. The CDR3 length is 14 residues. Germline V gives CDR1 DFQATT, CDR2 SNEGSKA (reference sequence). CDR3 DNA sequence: TGCAGTGCCCCCGGGACAGGGGTCGGCGGGGAGCTGTTTTTT. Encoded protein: CSAPGTGVGGELFF.

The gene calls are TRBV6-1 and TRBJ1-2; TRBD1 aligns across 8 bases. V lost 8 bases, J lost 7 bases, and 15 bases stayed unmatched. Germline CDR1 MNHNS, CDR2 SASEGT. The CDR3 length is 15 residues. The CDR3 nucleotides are TGTGCCAGCGCTAAAGGGGACAGGCTCTGGGGTGGCTACACCTTC. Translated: CASAKGDRLWGGYTF.

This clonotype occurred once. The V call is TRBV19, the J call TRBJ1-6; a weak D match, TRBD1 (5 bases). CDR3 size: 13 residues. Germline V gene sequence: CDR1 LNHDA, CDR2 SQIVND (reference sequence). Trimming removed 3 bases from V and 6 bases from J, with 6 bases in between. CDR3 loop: CASSIQGNSPLHF. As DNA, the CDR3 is TGTGCCAGTAGTATCCAGGGTAATTCACCCCTCCACTTT. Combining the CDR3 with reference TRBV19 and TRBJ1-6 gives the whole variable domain DGGITQSPKYLFRKEGQNVTLSCEQNLNHDAMYWYRQDPGQGLRLIYYSQIVNDFQKGDIAEGYSVSREKKESFPLTVTSAQKNPTAFYLCASSIQGNSPLHFGNGTRLTVT.

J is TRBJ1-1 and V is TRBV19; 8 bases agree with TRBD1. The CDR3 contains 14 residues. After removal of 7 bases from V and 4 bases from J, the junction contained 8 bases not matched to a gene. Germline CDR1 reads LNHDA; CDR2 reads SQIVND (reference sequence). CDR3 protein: CASTLDRAGTEAFF. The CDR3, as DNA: TGTGCCAGTACCCTGGACAGGGCAGGCACTGAAGCTTTCTTT.

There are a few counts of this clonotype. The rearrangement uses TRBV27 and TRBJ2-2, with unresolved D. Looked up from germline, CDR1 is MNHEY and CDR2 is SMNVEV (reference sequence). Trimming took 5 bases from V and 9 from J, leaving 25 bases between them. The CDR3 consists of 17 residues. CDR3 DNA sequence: TGTGCCAGCAGTAAGGACGTCTCGGGCACTATCTTGTGGGAGCTGTTTTTT. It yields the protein CASSKDVSGTILWELFF.

In DNA, the CDR3 is TGTGCCAGCAGTTACTCTCCGGGGGCCGCGGTGAACACTGAAGCTTTCTTT. Translated: CASSYSPGAAVNTEAFF. The chain links TRBV6-5 to TRBJ1-1; weak D call: TRBD1 (6 bases). The CDR3 extends over 17 amino acids. Trimming cost V 0 bases and J 0 bases, with 14 bases left between them. CDR1 and CDR2 from the germline V gene are MNHEY and SVGAGI.

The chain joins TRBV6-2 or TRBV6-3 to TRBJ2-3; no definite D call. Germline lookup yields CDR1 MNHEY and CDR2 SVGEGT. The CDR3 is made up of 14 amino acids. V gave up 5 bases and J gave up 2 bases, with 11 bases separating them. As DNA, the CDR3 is TGTGCCAGCAGTCAATCCGTGGTCACAGATACGCAGTATTTT. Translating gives CASSQSVVTDTQYF.

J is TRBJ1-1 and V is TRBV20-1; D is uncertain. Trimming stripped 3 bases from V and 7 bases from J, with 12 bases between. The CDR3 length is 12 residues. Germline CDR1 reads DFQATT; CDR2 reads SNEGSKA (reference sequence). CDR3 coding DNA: TGCAGTGCTAGCAACCCGGGGATTGAAGCTTTCTTT. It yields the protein CSASNPGIEAFF.

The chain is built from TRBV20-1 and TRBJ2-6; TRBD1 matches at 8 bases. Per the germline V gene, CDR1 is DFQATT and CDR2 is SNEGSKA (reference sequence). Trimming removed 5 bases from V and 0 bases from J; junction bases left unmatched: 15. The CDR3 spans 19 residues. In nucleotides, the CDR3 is TGCAGTGCTGCCCGTGGAGGGACAGGACTCGGCTCTGGGGCCAACGTCCTGACTTTC. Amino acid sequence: CSAARGGTGLGSGANVLTF.

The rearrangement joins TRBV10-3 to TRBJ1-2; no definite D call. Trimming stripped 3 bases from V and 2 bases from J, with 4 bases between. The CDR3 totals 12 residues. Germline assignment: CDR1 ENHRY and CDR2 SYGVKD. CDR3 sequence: CAISDGNYGYTF. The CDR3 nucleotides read TGTGCCATCAGTGATGGGAACTATGGCTACACCTTC.

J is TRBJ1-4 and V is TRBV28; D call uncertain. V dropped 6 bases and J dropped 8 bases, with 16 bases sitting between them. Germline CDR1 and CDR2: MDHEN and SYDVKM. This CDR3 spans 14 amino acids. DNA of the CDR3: TGTGCCAGCAGCTTAGCCTTTCTGCGGGAAAAACTGTTTTTT. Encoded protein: CASSLAFLREKLFF. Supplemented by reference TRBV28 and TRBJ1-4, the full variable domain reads DVKVTQSSRYLVKRTGEKVFLECVQDMDHENMFWYRQDPGLGLRLIYFSYDVKMKEKGDIPEGYSVSREKKERFSLILESASTNQTSMYLCASSLAFLREKLFFGSGTQLSVL.

CDR3 DNA sequence: TGCAGTGCTAGAGGGGGGGCTACCTACAATGAGCAGTTCTTC. Translated, it gives CSARGGATYNEQFF. This chain uses TRBV20-1 with TRBJ2-1; D could derive from TRBD1 or TRBD2 (6 bases each). The CDR3 contains 14 residues. Germline values: CDR1 DFQATT, CDR2 SNEGSKA (reference sequence). The V and J ends lost 1 base and 2 bases respectively, with 9 bases between them.

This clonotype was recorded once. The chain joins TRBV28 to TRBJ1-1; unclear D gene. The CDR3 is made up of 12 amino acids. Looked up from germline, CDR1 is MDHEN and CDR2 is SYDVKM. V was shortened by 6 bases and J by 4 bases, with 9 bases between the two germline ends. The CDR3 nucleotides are TGTGCCAGCAGCCTTTTACGCACTGAAGCTTTCTTT. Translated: CASSLLRTEAFF. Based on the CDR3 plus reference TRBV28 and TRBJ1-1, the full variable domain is DVKVTQSSRYLVKRTGEKVFLECVQDMDHENMFWYRQDPGLGLRLIYFSYDVKMKEKGDIPEGYSVSREKKERFSLILESASTNQTSMYLCASSLLRTEAFFGQGTRLTVV.

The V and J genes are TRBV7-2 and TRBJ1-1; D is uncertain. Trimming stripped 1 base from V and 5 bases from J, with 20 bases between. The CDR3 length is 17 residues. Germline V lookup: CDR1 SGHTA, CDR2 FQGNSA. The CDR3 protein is CASSLDGRAGGRTEAFF. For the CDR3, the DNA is TGTGCCAGCAGCTTAGATGGCCGGGCGGGCGGGAGGACTGAAGCTTTCTTT.

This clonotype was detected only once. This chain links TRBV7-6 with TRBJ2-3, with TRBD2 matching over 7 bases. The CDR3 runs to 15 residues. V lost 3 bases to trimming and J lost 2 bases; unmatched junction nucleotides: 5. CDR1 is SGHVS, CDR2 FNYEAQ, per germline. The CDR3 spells CASSFTRGYTDTQYF. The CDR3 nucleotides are TGTGCCAGCAGCTTCACGCGGGGGTACACAGATACGCAGTATTTT.

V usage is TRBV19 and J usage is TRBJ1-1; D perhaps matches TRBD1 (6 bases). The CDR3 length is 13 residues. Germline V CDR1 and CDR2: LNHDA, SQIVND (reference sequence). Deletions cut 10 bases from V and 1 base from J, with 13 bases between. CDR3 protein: CATRGHGNTEAFF. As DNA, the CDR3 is TGTGCCACCCGGGGGCACGGGAACACTGAAGCTTTCTTT. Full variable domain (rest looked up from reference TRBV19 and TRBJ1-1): DGGITQSPKYLFRKEGQNVTLSCEQNLNHDAMYWYRQDPGQGLRLIYYSQIVNDFQKGDIAEGYSVSREKKESFPLTVTSAQKNPTAFYLCATRGHGNTEAFFGQGTRLTVV.

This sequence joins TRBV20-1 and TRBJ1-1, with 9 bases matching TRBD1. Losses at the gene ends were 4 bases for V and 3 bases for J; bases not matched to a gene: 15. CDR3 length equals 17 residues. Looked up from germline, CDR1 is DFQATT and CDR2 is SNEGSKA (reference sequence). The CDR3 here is CSANPSRTGVRDTEAFF. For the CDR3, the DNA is TGCAGTGCTAATCCCTCCCGGACAGGGGTGAGGGACACTGAAGCTTTCTTT.

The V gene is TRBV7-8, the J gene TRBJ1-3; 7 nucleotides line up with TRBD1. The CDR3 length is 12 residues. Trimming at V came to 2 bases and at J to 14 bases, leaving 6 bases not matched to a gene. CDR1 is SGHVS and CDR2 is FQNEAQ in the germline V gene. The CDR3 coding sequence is TGTGCCAGCAGCTTACCGCAGACAGGGTTATATTTT. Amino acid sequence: CASSLPQTGLYF.

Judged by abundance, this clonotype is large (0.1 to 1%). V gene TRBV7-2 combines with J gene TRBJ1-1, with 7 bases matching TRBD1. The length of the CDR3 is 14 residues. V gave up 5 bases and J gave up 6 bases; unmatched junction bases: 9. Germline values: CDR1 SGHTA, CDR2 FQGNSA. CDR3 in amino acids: CASSTYDRAPEAFF. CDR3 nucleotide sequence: TGTGCCAGCAGCACCTACGACAGGGCCCCTGAAGCTTTCTTT.

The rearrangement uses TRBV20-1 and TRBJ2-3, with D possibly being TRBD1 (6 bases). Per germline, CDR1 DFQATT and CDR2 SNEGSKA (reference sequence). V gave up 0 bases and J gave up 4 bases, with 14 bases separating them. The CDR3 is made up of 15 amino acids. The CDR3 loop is CSARDGQGKADTQYF. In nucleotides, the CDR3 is TGCAGTGCTAGAGATGGGCAGGGGAAGGCAGATACGCAGTATTTT.

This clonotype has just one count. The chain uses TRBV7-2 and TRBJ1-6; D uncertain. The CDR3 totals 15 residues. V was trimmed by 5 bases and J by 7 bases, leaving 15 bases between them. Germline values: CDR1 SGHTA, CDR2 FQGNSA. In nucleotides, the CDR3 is TGTGCCAGCAGCCCCCGACAAGCGCGGAATTCACCCCTCCACTTT. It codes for CASSPRQARNSPLHF.

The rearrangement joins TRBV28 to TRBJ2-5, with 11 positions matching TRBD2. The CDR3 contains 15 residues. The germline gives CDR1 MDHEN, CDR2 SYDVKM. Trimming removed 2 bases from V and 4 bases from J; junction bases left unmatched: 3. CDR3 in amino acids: CASSLRLAGTETQYF. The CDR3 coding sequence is TGTGCCAGCAGTTTAAGACTAGCGGGAACAGAGACCCAGTACTTC.

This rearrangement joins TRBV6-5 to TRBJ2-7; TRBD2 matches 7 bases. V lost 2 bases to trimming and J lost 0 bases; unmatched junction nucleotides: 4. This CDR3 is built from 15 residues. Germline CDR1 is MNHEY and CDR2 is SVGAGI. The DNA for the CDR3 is TGTGCCAGCAGTTACGTCCCGGGGGGCTCCTACGAGCAGTACTTC. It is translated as CASSYVPGGSYEQYF.

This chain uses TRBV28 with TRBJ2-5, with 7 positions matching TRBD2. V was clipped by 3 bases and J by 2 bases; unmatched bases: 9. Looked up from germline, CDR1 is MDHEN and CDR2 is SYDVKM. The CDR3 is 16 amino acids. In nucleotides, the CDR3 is TGTGCCAGCAGTTTCCCCCTGGGAGGGACTCAAGAGACCCAGTACTTC. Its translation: CASSFPLGGTQETQYF. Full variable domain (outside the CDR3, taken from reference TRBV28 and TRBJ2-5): DVKVTQSSRYLVKRTGEKVFLECVQDMDHENMFWYRQDPGLGLRLIYFSYDVKMKEKGDIPEGYSVSREKKERFSLILESASTNQTSMYLCASSFPLGGTQETQYFGPGTRLLVL.

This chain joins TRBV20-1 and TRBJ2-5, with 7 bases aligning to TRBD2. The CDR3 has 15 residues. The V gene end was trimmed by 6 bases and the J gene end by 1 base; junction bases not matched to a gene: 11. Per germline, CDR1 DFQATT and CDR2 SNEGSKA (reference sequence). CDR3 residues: CSARRRPSGQETQYF. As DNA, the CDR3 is TGCAGTGCCCGTCGACGGCCTAGCGGCCAAGAGACCCAGTACTTC.

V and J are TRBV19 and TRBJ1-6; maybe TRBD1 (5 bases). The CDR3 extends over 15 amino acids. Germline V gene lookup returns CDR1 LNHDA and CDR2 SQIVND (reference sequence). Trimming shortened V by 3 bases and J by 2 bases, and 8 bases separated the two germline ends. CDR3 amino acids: CASSMGDTYNSPLHF. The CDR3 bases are TGTGCCAGTAGTATGGGGGATACCTATAATTCACCCCTCCACTTT.

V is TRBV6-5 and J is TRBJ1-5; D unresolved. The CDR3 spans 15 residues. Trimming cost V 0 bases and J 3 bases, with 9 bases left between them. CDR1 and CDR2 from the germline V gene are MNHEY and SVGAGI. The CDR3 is CASSYSTRLNQPQHF. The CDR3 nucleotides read TGTGCCAGCAGTTACTCGACGCGGCTCAATCAGCCCCAGCATTTT.